A selection of T cell receptor beta chains follows, all from one sample in a study of breast tumors, draining lymph nodes, adjacent tissues. From the multiplex PCR reads, TCRdb called clonotypes with MiXCR, one entry per CDR3 protein. The sample has about 170,000 distinct CDR3 sequences, approximately 30% seen once; the top ten hold over 3.5%. The material sequenced was axillary lymph node tissue. These receptors came from a female donor with breast cancer. Some clones in this sample may be carry-over from other donors' samples. Both conserved end residues are part of each CDR3. The D gene is left open where the match is weak. Rows may omit the clone size; those that give it use once, few, many or a size class.

v_call	cdr3_length	j_call	d_call	clone_size	cdr3_aa	cdr3_nt
TRBV6-5	13	TRBJ2-2	.	.	CASSDSRAGELFF	TGTGCCAGCAGTGACAGCCGCGCCGGGGAGCTGTTTTTC
TRBV6-6	15	TRBJ2-7	TRBD1	few	CASSHTGQVVYEQYF	TGTGCCAGCAGTCACACCGGACAGGTGGTCTACGAGCAGTACTTC
TRBV19	10	TRBJ2-1	.	many	CATWADEQFF	TGTGCCACCTGGGCGGATGAGCAGTTCTTC
TRBV12-3/TRBV12-4	13	TRBJ1-1	.	.	CASSLSGLPEAFF	TGTGCCAGCAGTTTATCAGGACTACCTGAAGCTTTCTTT
TRBV15	12	TRBJ2-3	.	.	CARPDRTDTQYF	TGTGCTAGACCAGACCGCACAGATACGCAGTATTTT
TRBV9	12	TRBJ1-3	.	many	CASSVEVGPIYF	TGTGCCAGCAGCGTAGAGGTGGGACCCATATATTTT
TRBV30	17	TRBJ2-3	TRBD2	.	CAWGLAGAPSLTDTQYF	TGTGCCTGGGGGCTAGCGGGGGCCCCCTCTCTCACAGATACGCAGTATTTT
TRBV12-3/TRBV12-4	12	TRBJ2-1	.	.	CASSLAAHEQFF	TGTGCCAGCAGTTTAGCAGCTCATGAGCAGTTCTTC
TRBV20-1	17	TRBJ2-5	TRBD2	many	CSARDRGRTSGKETQYF	TGCAGTGCTAGAGATCGGGGTCGGACTAGCGGGAAAGAGACCCAGTACTTC
TRBV15	13	TRBJ2-7	.	medium-sized	CATSSFGGERQYF	TGTGCCACCAGCTCCTTTGGCGGGGAGAGGCAGTACTTC
TRBV6-5	16	TRBJ2-6	.	many	CASSRGTHSGANVLTF	TGTGCCAGCAGTCGAGGGACACACTCTGGGGCCAACGTCCTGACTTTC
TRBV18	14	TRBJ2-7	.	many	CASSPGTGFVEQYF	TGTGCCAGCTCACCAGGTACAGGGTTCGTCGAGCAGTACTTC
TRBV7-2	16	TRBJ2-4	.	.	CASSLARGGGGNIQYF	TGTGCCAGCAGCTTAGCGCGCGGCGGAGGGGGAAACATTCAGTACTTC
TRBV7-3	14	TRBJ2-1	TRBD1	.	CASSRDRTLDEQFF	TGTGCCAGCAGCCGGGACAGGACTCTGGATGAGCAGTTCTTC
TRBV5-1	14	TRBJ2-3	.	.	CASGLEGFVDTQYF	TGCGCCAGCGGCTTGGAGGGATTCGTGGATACGCAGTATTTT
TRBV2	14	TRBJ2-7	.	.	CASSEGRGVYEQYF	TGTGCCAGCAGTGAGGGCAGGGGGGTCTACGAGCAGTACTTC
TRBV29-1	15	TRBJ2-3	TRBD1	once	CSVGPTGGLRDTQYF	TGCAGCGTTGGTCCCACAGGGGGCCTTAGAGATACGCAGTATTTT
TRBV4-3	15	TRBJ1-3	.	many	CASSQGGGPGNTIYF	TGCGCCAGCAGCCAAGGAGGGGGACCTGGAAACACCATATATTTT
TRBV11-2	12	TRBJ1-6	.	.	CASRAAASPLHF	TGTGCCAGCAGGGCAGCTGCTTCACCCCTCCACTTT
TRBV20-1	14	TRBJ1-5	.	many	CSAPGTSGTDTQHF	TGCAGTGCTCCCGGGACTAGCGGAACAGATACGCAGCATTTT
TRBV2	13	TRBJ2-1	.	many	CASKAGYEDEQFF	TGTGCCAGCAAGGCAGGCTATGAAGATGAGCAGTTCTTC
TRBV18	16	TRBJ1-4	.	once	CASSPVRQADNEKLFF	TGTGCCAGCTCACCAGTAAGACAGGCGGATAATGAAAAACTGTTTTTT
TRBV7-9	15	TRBJ2-5	TRBD2	many	CASSLVLAGAGDQHF	TGTGCCAGCAGCTTAGTTCTAGCGGGGGCGGGGGACCAGCACTTC
TRBV13	17	TRBJ2-1	TRBD1	few	CASSSTGSTGGYNEQFF	TGTGCCAGCAGCTCCACTGGATCGACAGGGGGCTACAATGAGCAGTTCTTC
TRBV5-5	13	TRBJ1-1	.	few	CASMTILNTEAFF	TGTGCCAGCATGACAATTCTGAACACTGAAGCTTTCTTT
TRBV25-1	16	TRBJ1-4	.	.	CASSELGRGAAEKLFF	TGTGCCAGCAGTGAATTGGGACGGGGGGCTGCTGAAAAACTGTTTTTT
TRBV28	14	TRBJ1-5	.	many	CASSQRGGVQPQHF	TGTGCCAGCTCCCAGAGGGGGGGCGTTCAGCCCCAGCATTTT
TRBV24-1	16	TRBJ2-2	TRBD2	many	CATSDFGTRVPGELFF	TGTGCCACCAGTGATTTCGGGACTAGAGTACCCGGGGAGCTGTTTTTT
TRBV9	16	TRBJ2-1	TRBD2	once	CASSDPGTSEGNEQFF	TGTGCCAGCAGCGACCCCGGGACTAGCGAGGGGAATGAGCAGTTCTTC
TRBV27	15	TRBJ1-5	TRBD1	few	CASTPRTGLNQPQHF	TGTGCCAGCACCCCCCGGACAGGGTTGAATCAGCCCCAGCATTTT
TRBV4-2	16	TRBJ2-7	TRBD2	many	CASSQAAGGTAGEQYF	TGTGCCAGCAGCCAAGCAGCGGGGGGAACCGCGGGAGAGCAGTACTTC
TRBV11-2	15	TRBJ2-7	TRBD2	many	CASSFGRGSSYEQYF	TGTGCCAGCAGCTTCGGGCGGGGGAGCTCCTACGAGCAGTACTTC
TRBV20-1	14	TRBJ2-6	.	many	CSASRDSGANVLTF	TGCAGTGCTTCCAGGGATTCTGGGGCCAACGTCCTGACTTTC
TRBV4-1	15	TRBJ2-6	.	many	CASSQVPSGANVLTF	TGCGCCAGCAGCCAAGTCCCGTCAGGGGCCAACGTCCTGACTTTC
TRBV29-1	11	TRBJ1-2	.	many	CSVLVGTGYTF	TGCAGCGTTCTTGTTGGGACTGGCTACACCTTC
TRBV7-9	20	TRBJ2-1	TRBD2	.	CASSQGTSGGLPTSYNEQFF	TGTGCCAGCAGCCAAGGGACTAGCGGGGGGCTTCCTACCTCCTACAATGAGCAGTTCTTC
TRBV24-1	19	TRBJ2-1	.	many	CATSDPGQGSGRSYNEQFF	TGTGCCACCAGTGATCCAGGACAGGGGAGCGGGAGGTCCTACAATGAGCAGTTCTTC
TRBV12-3/TRBV12-4	16	TRBJ2-7	.	many	CASSFVGRGASYEQYF	TGTGCCAGCAGTTTTGTCGGTCGGGGGGCAAGTTACGAGCAGTACTTC
TRBV5-1	18	TRBJ2-1	TRBD1	many	CASSLAGTGFGGIVEQFF	TGCGCCAGCAGCTTGGCCGGGACAGGGTTTGGCGGGATCGTTGAGCAGTTCTTC
TRBV30	11	TRBJ2-7	.	many	CASGFSYEQYF	TGTGCCTCGGGGTTCTCCTACGAGCAGTACTTC
TRBV7-2	15	TRBJ1-5	.	many	CASSLDYRNNQPQHF	TGTGCCAGCAGCTTAGATTACCGAAACAATCAGCCCCAGCATTTT
TRBV5-4	14	TRBJ2-7	.	.	CASSLYSSSYEQYF	TGTGCCAGCAGCTTGTACAGTTCCTCCTACGAGCAGTACTTC